This T cell receptor (beta chain) was found in a study of PD-1 and CTLA-4 blockade in melanoma. CDR3 length equals 16 residues. In germline, CDR1 is MDHEN, CDR2 SYDVKM. V lost 6 bases, J lost 1 base, and 11 bases stayed unmatched. Using immunoSEQ multiplex PCR, the repertoire was profiled, and TCRdb retains in-frame clones only, with some absent. The table records 34,000 or so clones, less than 90% of them present only once. The clonotype was recovered from a human donor with melanoma. The source material was CD8+ T cells from peripheral blood, sampled from a patient given anti-PD-1 treatment. The V and J genes are TRBV28 and TRBJ1-2; 7 nucleotides match TRBD1. The chain's CDR3 is CASSLYLRGGNYGYTF. The CDR3 DNA reads TGTGCCAGCAGCCTATACCTCAGGGGGGGTAACTATGGCTACACCTTC.